This T cell receptor (beta chain) was observed in a study of blood T cell repertoires in COVID-19. About the study: The analysed material was cDNA or gDNA that came from T cells, B-cell-depleted T cells, or PBMCs.

This CDR3 has 15 residues. Germline loops: CDR1 SGHTA, CDR2 FQGNSA. Trimming cost V 1 base and J 3 bases, with 13 bases left between them. As handled by the study authors: Reference gene primer amplification in the assay estimated nucleated cell counts. Data came from immunoSEQ multiplex PCR; TCRdb stores just in-frame clones and leaves some out. V and J calls and clone size follow that table, whereas D and trimming were derived from the DNA. The sample shows 230,000 or so clones, roughly 84% of them seen only once. The rearrangement joins TRBV7-2 to TRBJ2-7; D perhaps matches TRBD1 (8 bases). The sequencing input was peripheral blood. This clonotype originated in a man aged 45-65 years with active or convalescent COVID-19. CDR3 in DNA: TGTGCCAGCAGCTTAGTGACAGGGGAGGGCTACGAGCAGTACTTC. Amino acid sequence: CASSLVTGEGYEQYF.